The source of this T cell receptor (beta chain) is a study of CD8 T cells in Susac syndrome. Roughly 0.45 to 1 ug RNA was reverse transcribed with random hexamers. immunoSEQ multiplex PCR amplified TCR beta CDR3 across 54 Vbeta, 13 Jbeta. A single record per CDR3 protein comes from TCRdb applying MiXCR to the immunoSEQ multiplex PCR reads. The sample has over 140,000 distinct CDR3 sequences, more than 85% seen once. The specimen sequenced was CD4+ T cells from PBMCs. The receptor was derived from a human donor with Susac syndrome.

Written as DNA, the CDR3 is TGCAGCGGCGAACAGGGAGGCACTGAAGCTTTCTTT. Protein: CSGEQGGTEAFF. The V gene is TRBV29-1, the J gene TRBJ1-1; the D gene is possibly TRBD1 (6 bases). V was pared by 7 bases and J by 4 bases, with 13 bases between. The CDR3 runs 12 residues. Germline V gene lookup returns CDR1 SQVTM and CDR2 ANQGSEA.